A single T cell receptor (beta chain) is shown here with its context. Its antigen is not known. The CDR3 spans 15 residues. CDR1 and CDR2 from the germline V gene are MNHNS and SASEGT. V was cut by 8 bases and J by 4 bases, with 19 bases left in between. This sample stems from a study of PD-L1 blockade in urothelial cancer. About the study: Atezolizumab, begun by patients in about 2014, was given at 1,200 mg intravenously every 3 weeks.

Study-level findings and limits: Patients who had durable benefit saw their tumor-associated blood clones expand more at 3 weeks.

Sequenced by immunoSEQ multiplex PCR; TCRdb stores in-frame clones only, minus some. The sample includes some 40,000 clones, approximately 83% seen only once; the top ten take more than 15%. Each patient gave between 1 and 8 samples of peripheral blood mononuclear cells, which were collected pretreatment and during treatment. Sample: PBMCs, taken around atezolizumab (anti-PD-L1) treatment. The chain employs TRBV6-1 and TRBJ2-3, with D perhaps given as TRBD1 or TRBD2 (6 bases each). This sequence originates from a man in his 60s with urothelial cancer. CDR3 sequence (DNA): TGTGCCAGCCGTGGAGGGCAGGGGATGGCAGATACGCAGTATTTT. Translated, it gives CASRGGQGMADTQYF.